A single sample is the source of the 4 T cell receptor beta chains below, sequenced in a study of blood T cell repertoires in COVID-19. Profiled with immunoSEQ multiplex PCR; TCRdb holds only in-frame clones, not every one. The sample includes around 280,000 clones, roughly 90% of them seen just once. The sequenced sample consisted of PBMCs or T cells enriched from blood (not recorded which). These receptors were collected from a woman under 30 with acute COVID-19.

This clone appeared a single time. V gene TRBV7-6 combines with J gene TRBJ2-7; D is perhaps TRBD2 (7 bases). The CDR3 has 16 amino acids. Trimming took 5 bases from V and 4 from J, leaving 21 bases between them. CDR1 is SGHVS, CDR2 FNYEAQ, per germline. The CDR3 DNA sequence: TGTGCCAGCAGCCCCCGGGGGAGGGGGGATAGGTACGAGCAGTACTTC. Residues: CASSPRGRGDRYEQYF.

This chain connects TRBV19 to TRBJ1-2; TRBD1 is a possible D gene (5 bases). The CDR3 consists of 14 residues. Germline V CDR1 and CDR2: LNHDA, SQIVND (reference sequence). V was pared by 6 bases and J by 7 bases, with 18 bases between. The CDR3 DNA sequence: TGTGCCAGTAGATCCGGGGGTTCGGTTGGTGGCTACACCTTC. Translating it yields CASRSGGSVGGYTF.

The chain links TRBV7-9 to TRBJ2-2, with TRBD2 matching over 8 bases. The ends lost 3 bases at V and 1 base at J; junction bases unmatched: 1. This CDR3 has 15 residues. CDR1 and CDR2 from the germline V gene are SEHNR and FQNEAQ (reference sequence). The CDR3 region has the DNA TGTGCCAGCAGCTTCAGCGGGAGGAACACCGGGGAGCTGTTTTTT. Translation: CASSFSGRNTGELFF. Full variable domain (missing parts from reference TRBV7-9 and TRBJ2-2): DTGVSQNPRHKITKRGQNVTFRCDPISEHNRLYWYRQTLGQGPEFLTYFQNEAQLEKSRLLSDRFSAERPKGSFSTLEIQRTEQGDSAMYLCASSFSGRNTGELFFGEGSRLTVL.

This chain's CDR3 is CASSPPLLAGVSYEQYF. In DNA, the CDR3 is TGTGCCAGCAGCCCTCCTTTACTAGCGGGAGTATCCTACGAGCAGTACTTC. The V gene is TRBV3-1 (or the pseudogene TRBV3-2), the J gene TRBJ2-7; 11 bases map to TRBD2. The germline CDR1 and CDR2 sequences are LGHDT and YNNKEL (reference sequence). The CDR3 runs to 17 residues. Trimming at V came to 4 bases and at J to 1 base, leaving 9 bases not matched to a gene.